This T cell receptor beta chain derives from a study of post-analysis software for immune sequencing data. Findings of the study overall: Five or six TRBV segments appeared more often in patients than in controls, and TRBV5-6, TRBV5-1 and TRBV20-1 were among these. F measure clustering grouped samples strongly by preparation batch. There was significantly lower normalized Chao1 diversity in multiple sclerosis patients than in controls.

CDR1 SGHRS and CDR2 YFSETQ come from the germline V gene. Trimming at V came to 4 bases and at J to 3 bases, leaving 3 bases not matched to a gene. This CDR3 has 14 amino acids. Unique molecular identifiers had been added to the TCR beta cDNA libraries. TCRdb recomputed calls from the PCR reads with MiXCR, one row per CDR3 protein. The sample lists hundreds of thousands of distinct CDR3 sequences, 59% occurring once. A remark on this clonotype: No antigen is known for it.

This receptor was taken from a girl aged 2 to 9 with multiple sclerosis. The chain couples TRBV5-1 to TRBJ2-7; 11 bases are a match to TRBD2. Source material: blood. The CDR3 bases are TGCGCCAGCAGCGCGGGACTAGCGGACTACGAGCAGTACTTC. Translating it yields CASSAGLADYEQYF.